The subject of this entry is one TCR beta chain. Germline V lookup: CDR1 MDHEN, CDR2 SYDVKM. Trimming removed 6 bases from V and 2 bases from J; junction bases left unmatched: 13. The CDR3 consists of 17 residues. These data belong to a study of T cells in Graves' hyperthyroidism and ophthalmopathy. As for the study in general: Peripheral blood was drawn at first diagnosis, prior to all treatment.

From RNA transcripts, TCR beta CDR3 regions were amplified. With the HTBI primer set, the TCR CDR3 went through a first round of RT-PCR. Via MiXCR, TCRdb re-called the multiplex PCR reads, giving one row per CDR3 protein. In the table there are 110,000 to 150,000 distinct CDR3 sequences, over 20% of which are singletons. Blood dates from first hyperthyroidism diagnosis, before any ophthalmopathy symptoms. The clonotype originates from a woman between 50 and 59 years old with Graves' hyperthyroidism that later progressed to Graves' ophthalmopathy. The chain is built from TRBV28 and TRBJ2-7, with TRBD2 matching over 10 bases. Specimen: blood. The CDR3 here is CASSSRRALAGPYEQYF. The DNA for the CDR3 is TGTGCCAGCAGCTCAAGAAGAGCACTAGCGGGGCCCTACGAGCAGTACTTC. Full variable domain (rest looked up from reference TRBV28 and TRBJ2-7): DVKVTQSSRYLVKRTGEKVFLECVQDMDHENMFWYRQDPGLGLRLIYFSYDVKMKEKGDIPEGYSVSREKKERFSLILESASTNQTSMYLCASSSRRALAGPYEQYFGPGTRLTVT.